This T cell receptor (beta chain) was documented in a study of T cell repertoires in cytomegalovirus infection. In the study overall: Matching HLA type, along with CMV infection, was indicated by public TCR beta signatures.

The CDR3 consists of 14 residues. The V gene's germline CDR1 is SGHRS and CDR2 YFSETQ. The germline V and J ends were trimmed by 3 bases and 0 bases, with 9 bases remaining between them. This clonotype occurred a few times. No antigen is known for it. Each CDR3 protein gets one entry after TCRdb re-called the reads with MiXCR. Of 740,000 or so distinct CDR3 sequences in the sample, less than 40% were seen once. Study-level results: In two of eight donors, the top clonotype was HLA-C-restricted CMV-specific. The cumulative frequency of public TCR beta families identified carriers of CMV plus the relevant HLA.

The sequenced sample consisted of PBMCs. The receptor was isolated from a human donor in good health (CMV status not recorded). Some clones in this sample may be carry-over from other donors' samples. This sequence joins TRBV5-1 and TRBJ1-1; D may be TRBD1 (5 bases). This CDR3 reads CASSWDGVNTEAFF. Written as DNA, the CDR3 is TGCGCCAGCAGCTGGGACGGTGTGAACACTGAAGCTTTCTTT.